This TCR beta chain is from a study of shared clonotypes between healthy human individuals (dated by TCRdb to about 2020). Turning to the overall study: The cohort included three men and a couple of women between 18 and 49 years of age. For each donor, CD4 naive and CD4 memory were each given three plates, CD8 naive was given two plates, and CD8 memory was given one plate. To increase sequencing depth and limit assay-specific biases, TCR repertoire library preparation and sequencing were carried out by different laboratories using diverse techniques. Leukapheresis yielded between about 0.94 and 10 billion PBMCs per donor. To estimate repertoire size and how much clonotypes are shared between individuals, the study performed deep sequencing of blood TCR repertoires from a few healthy adults.

CDR1 MDHEN and CDR2 SYDVKM are derived from the germline V gene. After removal of 2 bases from V and 8 bases from J, the junction retains 6 bases not matched to a gene. Inclusive of the bounding cysteine and phenylalanine, the CDR3 is 14 residues long. The entry retains the CDR3 DNA only, 42 bases that are in frame from base 1. Concerning this clone itself: Its cognate antigen has yet to be identified. Per-base quality was not reported, and no clone a single base away is much larger than it.

General study outcomes and caveats: The small number of donors limited the genetic and exposure-history diversity represented. Across a few donors, roughly 5% of naive CD4, 3.5% of naive CD8, about 2.3% of memory CD4, and 0.4% to 0.45% of memory CD8 clonotypes were shared. Rarefaction of sorted-subset datasets indicated incomplete sequencing despite the large sequencing depth. Based on pairwise subsampling, the degree of clonotype sharing among donors was expected to be affected by sequencing depth. Naive subsets generally had larger estimated clonotype richness than memory subsets. Sampling was restricted to blood, and TCR repertoires in tissue are likely to differ from TCR repertoires in blood. Higher generation probabilities were observed for clonotypes shared by all four sorted-subset donors than for non-shared clonotypes.

Donors were healthy HIV-negative adults with no recently reported acute infections or vaccinations. Every donor was a Caucasian adult living in Nashville, Tennessee, USA. Magnetic negative selection was used to enrich CD4+ T cells, after which naive cells were positively selected on CD45RA and the negative fraction became the memory subset. Blood was obtained by leukapheresis, after which PBMCs were separated by Ficoll-Histopaque density gradient centrifugation and cryopreserved in liquid nitrogen vapor phase. Analytical flow cytometry was used to check the purity and quantity of every magnetically sorted T cell population. Each sorted fraction had its genomic DNA isolated and then quantified by UV absorbance on a Nanodrop 2000c. TCR CDR3 regions were amplified from genomic DNA by multiplex PCR using the deep immunoSEQ assay. Genomic DNA extracted from each cell subset was distributed evenly over all wells of several immunoSEQ 96-well plates, and each plate served as one replicate. For sorted subsets, each replicate PCR was loaded with around 200 ng genomic DNA, equivalent to 25,000 to 35,000 T cell genomes. The purified libraries were quantified using a Qubit 3.0 fluorometer, sized with a Bioanalyzer 2100, and then quantified again using the KAPA Library Quantification kit. A separate single-read 150-cycle Illumina NextSeq 550 flow cell was used to sequence each immunoSEQ 96-well plate. In the paper's pipeline: Because only junctional sequences without quality scores were contained in the immunoSEQ output, filtering matching that applied to full-length reads could not be performed. To assign V/J genes and CDR3, sequences were annotated using PyIR, a Python wrapper for IgBLAST v1.9, with IMGT germline references. Reads with weak V/J assignments (E-value above 1e-6), missing CDR3, stop codons, out-of-frame junctions, or ambiguous translated residues were removed. V3J clonotypes were defined as sequences sharing the same inferred V gene, J gene, and CDR3 amino acid sequence. Percentage overlap between repertoires was calculated by dividing the number of shared unique clonotypes by the size of the smaller repertoire. Repertoire richness was assessed with RTK rarefaction, the Chao1 estimator, and Recon v2.1 estimates of unobserved clonotypes. OLGA was used to compute generation probabilities for all TCRbeta clonotypes that the gDNA method yielded from a handful of donors. The table was pulled from immuneACCESS by TCRdb, which kept in-frame rearrangements only. Such tables lose some clones; where checked, under half of the loss comes from unresolved V genes, and the rest has no known cause. For V, J and clone size, that table is used; D and trimming come from the DNA. The table for this sample lists about a million clones; 70% to 85% of them were counted only once. In total, the top ten clones hold approximately 0.9% of the sample.

The clonotype originates from a man between 18 and 29 years old in good health. Some clones in this sample may be carry-over from other donors' samples. Sequenced: memory CD4+ T cells from PBMCs. Sample cell subset or site, as interpreted from the label and publication: CD45RA-negative fraction. The V gene is TRBV28 and the J gene is TRBJ2-4, and 7 junctional nucleotides match TRBD2. The DNA is TGTGCCAGCAGTTTAATATCAGGGAGGGACATTCAGTACTTC. This encodes CASSLISGRDIQYF.